The entry that follows covers one T cell receptor beta chain sequence. As handled by the study authors: Amplification from reference gene primers served as the basis for estimated nucleated cell counts. Measured with immunoSEQ multiplex PCR; TCRdb has only the in-frame clones, and not every one. V and J calls plus clone size are reproduced from that table; the DNA served to infer D and trimming. The data show about 66,000 clones, just over 85% seen once. Trimming pared 2 bases from V and 0 bases from J, leaving 7 bases between. CDR1 and CDR2 from the germline V gene are MNHNS and SASEGT. CDR3 length: 14 residues. This specimen belongs to a study of blood T cell repertoires in COVID-19. Study-wide context: The United States, Italy and Spain were the sources of the acute and convalescent COVID-19 samples. PBMCs, B-cell-depleted T cells, or T cells provided the cDNA or gDNA that made up the material.

V and J are TRBV6-1 and TRBJ1-1; unclear D gene. This clonotype was obtained from a man between 50 and 59 years old with active COVID-19. Sequencing was performed on peripheral blood. The CDR3 reads CASSESLLNTEAFF. CDR3 nucleotide sequence: TGTGCCAGCAGTGAATCCCTCCTGAACACTGAAGCTTTCTTT.